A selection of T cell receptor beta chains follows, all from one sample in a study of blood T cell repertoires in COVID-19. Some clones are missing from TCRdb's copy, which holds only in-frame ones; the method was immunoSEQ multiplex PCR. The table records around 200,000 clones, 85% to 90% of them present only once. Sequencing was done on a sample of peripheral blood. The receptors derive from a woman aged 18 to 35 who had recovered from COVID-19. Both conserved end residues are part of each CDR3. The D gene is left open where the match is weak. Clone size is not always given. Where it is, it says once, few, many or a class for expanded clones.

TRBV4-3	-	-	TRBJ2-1	CASSQDPRGSSYNEQFF	TGCGCCAGCAGCCAAGATCCCCGGGGTAGCTCCTACAATGAGCAGTTCTTC
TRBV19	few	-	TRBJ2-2	CASSIVGGVGSGELFF	TGTGCCAGTAGTATCGTAGGCGGGGTAGGAAGCGGGGAGCTGTTTTTT
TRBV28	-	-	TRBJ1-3	CASSSKVNSGNTIYF	TGTGCCAGCAGCTCTAAAGTTAACTCTGGAAACACCATATATTTT
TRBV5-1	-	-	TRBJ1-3	CASSLGGLGNTIYF	TGCGCCAGCAGCTTGGGGGGGCTTGGAAACACCATATATTTT
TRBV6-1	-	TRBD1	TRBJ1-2	CASSELGTGGNRYTF	TGTGCCAGCAGTGAACTAGGGACAGGGGGCAACCGCTACACCTTC
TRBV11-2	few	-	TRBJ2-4	CASSFPRSGPKNIQYF	TGTGCCAGCAGCTTCCCCCGGTCCGGTCCCAAAAACATTCAGTACTTC
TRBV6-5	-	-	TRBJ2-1	CASSLDGGGYNEQFF	TGTGCCAGCAGTTTAGACGGCGGAGGGTACAATGAGCAGTTCTTC
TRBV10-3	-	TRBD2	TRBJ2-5	CAIKSGPIAGVSETQYF	TGTGCCATCAAAAGTGGTCCCATAGCGGGAGTTTCAGAGACCCAGTACTTC
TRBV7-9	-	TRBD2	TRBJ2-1	CASSLSTAGGEQFF	TGTGCCAGCAGCTTAAGTACTGCGGGGGGTGAGCAGTTCTTC
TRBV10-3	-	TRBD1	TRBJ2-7	CAIRDGGQGSSEQYF	TGTGCCATCAGAGATGGGGGACAGGGGTCCTCCGAGCAGTACTTC
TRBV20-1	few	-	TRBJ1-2	CSAVRGGYTF	TGCAGTGCCGTTCGGGGAGGCTACACCTTC
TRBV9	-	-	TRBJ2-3	CASSAGVGPQRGDTQYF	TGTGCCAGCAGCGCGGGGGTAGGCCCCCAAAGAGGAGATACGCAGTATTTT
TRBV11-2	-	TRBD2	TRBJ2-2	CASSSATSGANTGELFF	TGTGCCAGCAGCTCCGCCACTAGCGGGGCGAACACCGGGGAGCTGTTTTTT
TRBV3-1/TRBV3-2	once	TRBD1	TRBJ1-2	CASSDRGGKDYGYTF	TGTGCCAGCAGCGACAGGGGGGGTAAGGACTATGGCTACACCTTC
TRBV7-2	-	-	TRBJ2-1	CASSLMWGGSDEQFF	TGTGCCAGCAGCCTAATGTGGGGGGGCTCGGATGAGCAGTTCTTC
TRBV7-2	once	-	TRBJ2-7	CASSLASGTKTYEQYF	TGTGCCAGCAGCTTAGCCTCCGGGACAAAAACCTACGAGCAGTACTTC
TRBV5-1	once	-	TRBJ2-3	CASSLAVVATRADTQYF	TGCGCCAGCAGCTTGGCCGTGGTAGCTACACGGGCAGATACGCAGTATTTT
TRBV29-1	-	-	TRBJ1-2	CSVRGGSGGYTF	TGCAGCGTTCGAGGGGGTAGTGGTGGCTACACCTTC
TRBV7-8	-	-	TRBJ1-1	CASSAWETNTEAFF	TGTGCCAGCAGCGCCTGGGAGACGAACACTGAAGCTTTCTTT
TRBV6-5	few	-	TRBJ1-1	CASTSGGTEAFF	TGTGCCAGCACCTCGGGGGGAACTGAAGCTTTCTTT
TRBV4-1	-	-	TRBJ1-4	CASSRYPEEDVFF	TGCGCCAGCAGCCGTTACCCCGAAGAGGATGTGTTTTTT
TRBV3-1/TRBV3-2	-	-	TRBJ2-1	CASSQEGSRLYNEQFF	TGTGCCAGCAGCCAAGAAGGATCTAGGTTATACAATGAGCAGTTCTTC
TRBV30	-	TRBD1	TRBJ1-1	CAWSIQGDTEAFF	TGTGCCTGGAGTATACAGGGGGACACTGAAGCTTTCTTT
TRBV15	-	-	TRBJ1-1	CATSRQVNTEAFF	TGTGCCACCAGCAGACAGGTGAACACTGAAGCTTTCTTT
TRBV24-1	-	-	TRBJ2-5	CATSDNPSGTQYF	TGTGCCACCAGTGATAATCCAAGCGGGACCCAGTACTTC
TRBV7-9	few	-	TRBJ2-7	CASSPDFAYEQYF	TGTGCCAGCAGCCCGGACTTCGCGTACGAGCAGTACTTC